This T cell receptor (beta chain) is from a study of blood T cell repertoires in COVID-19. Study summary: The samples span acute and convalescent COVID-19 from the United States, Italy and Spain. Nucleic acid was either cDNA or gDNA, and it came from T cells, B-cell-depleted T cells, or PBMCs.

In the study's own analysis: Nucleated cell counts were estimated from reference gene primer amplification. Sequencing was performed with immunoSEQ multiplex PCR; in TCRdb, only in-frame clones are kept and a portion is missing. V and J calls and clone size come straight from that table; D and trimming were deduced from the DNA. The sample carries fewer than 200,000 clones, almost 80% recorded once. With 2 bases removed from V and 1 base from J, the gap between germline ends came to 11 bases. The germline gives CDR1 ENHRY, CDR2 SYGVKD. The CDR3 length is 15 residues. The source is a woman in her seventies with acute or convalescent COVID-19. The chain employs TRBV10-3 and TRBJ2-5; maybe TRBD1 (5 bases). Specimen: peripheral blood. CDR3 region: CAISEPGQSQETQYF. The DNA of the CDR3 is TGTGCCATCAGTGAGCCTGGACAAAGCCAAGAGACCCAGTACTTC.